One T cell receptor (beta chain) is described in this entry. One end of the junction is discordant with germline, which a read error may explain. This sample is drawn from a study of graft-versus-host responses after intestinal transplantation. Profiling relied on immunoSEQ multiplex PCR, and the TCRdb table lists in-frame clones only, not all of them. The sample yields 9,500 to 15,000 clones, approximately 93% seen once. Germline CDR1 reads WNHNN; CDR2 reads SYGVQD (reference sequence). The CDR3 runs to 13 residues. The chain couples TRBV10-1 to TRBJ2-2, with 8 nucleotides matching TRBD2. This TCR was recovered from a human patient who received an intestinal transplant, so some T cells may come from the graft donor. The source material was PBMCs, sampled around 110 days after intestinal transplant. For the CDR3, the DNA is TGCGCCGGGAGACTAGCGAAACACCGGGGAGCTGTTTTT. Its protein is CAGRLAKHRGAVF.